The 29 T cell receptor beta chains below were found in one sample sequenced in a study of blood T cell repertoires in COVID-19. Sequencing used immunoSEQ multiplex PCR; TCRdb keeps in-frame clones, though not all of them. The data contain 300,000 to 450,000 clones, 85% to 90% of them singletons. The sample was PBMCs or T cells enriched from blood (not recorded which). Receptor source: a man aged 18 to 35 who had recovered from COVID-19.

The V call is TRBV6-5, the J call TRBJ2-1, with TRBD2 identical over 8 bases. Germline CDR1 reads MNHEY; CDR2 reads SVGAGI. There are 14 residues in the CDR3. The V and J ends lost 7 bases and 9 bases, in that order; junction bases with no gene match: 11. The DNA of the CDR3 is TGTGCCAGCAAGAGCGGGAGAGGGGGGGTTGAGCAGTTCTTC. Translation: CASKSGRGGVEQFF.

The chain is built from TRBV25-1 and TRBJ1-4; D gene ambiguous. Trimming removed 3 bases from V and 0 bases from J, with 8 bases in between. The CDR3 spans 15 residues. Germline values: CDR1 MGHDK, CDR2 SYGVNS. Written as DNA, the CDR3 is TGTGCCAGCAGTGATCAGAGGGCAACTAATGAAAAACTGTTTTTT. Protein: CASSDQRATNEKLFF.

About this clone itself: The identical CDR3 is also encoded by other nucleotide sequences in the sample. V and J are TRBV9 and TRBJ1-1; the match to TRBD1 covers 7 bases. V shed 0 bases, J shed 0 bases, and the junction held 2 bases outside the gene matches. The germline gives CDR1 SGDLS, CDR2 YYNGEE. This CDR3 contains 15 residues. For the CDR3, the DNA is TGTGCCAGCAGCGTAGGGACAGGATTGAACACTGAAGCTTTCTTT. Protein product: CASSVGTGLNTEAFF.

The rearrangement uses TRBV3-1 (or the pseudogene TRBV3-2) and TRBJ2-1, with 10 bases that match TRBD2. Looked up from germline, CDR1 is LGHDT and CDR2 is YNNKEL (reference sequence). The CDR3 has 16 residues. J was trimmed by 5 bases and V by 0 bases; bases with no gene match: 4. CDR3 sequence (DNA): TGTGCCAGCAGCCAAGAAGTAAGCGGGAGGGACAATGAGCAGTTCTTC. It specifies CASSQEVSGRDNEQFF.

The chain is built from TRBV18 and TRBJ1-6; 7 bases are a match to TRBD1. The CDR3 has 14 amino acids. V lost 4 bases and J lost 10; bases outside the gene matches: 7. Germline V CDR1 and CDR2: KGHSH, LQKENI. The CDR3 loop is CASSRTGEESPLHF. The CDR3 bases are TGTGCCAGCTCACGAACAGGGGAAGAATCACCCCTCCACTTT.

The chain has TRBV25-1 and TRBJ1-1; 10 nucleotides align to TRBD1. The junction had 4 bases not matched to a gene; V was cut back by 4 bases and J by 5 bases. The CDR3 is made up of 14 amino acids. Germline values: CDR1 MGHDK, CDR2 SYGVNS. The CDR3 DNA is TGTGCCAGCAGTGGACAGGGGGCGTATACTGAAGCTTTCTTT. It codes for CASSGQGAYTEAFF.

The chain combines TRBV5-1 with TRBJ2-7; perhaps TRBD1 as D (5 bases). The germline CDR1 and CDR2 sequences are SGHRS and YFSETQ. The CDR3 totals 13 residues. V was clipped by 4 bases and J by 12 bases, with 20 bases between them. Here the CDR3 reads CASSPDNAVQGYF. CDR3 nucleotides: TGCGCCAGCAGCCCAGATAATGCCGTCCAGGGGTACTTC.

The rearrangement links TRBV9 to TRBJ2-3; TRBD2 agrees at 13 bases. V dropped 0 bases and J dropped 0; count of bases not matched to a gene: 4. Germline-derived CDR1 and CDR2 are SGDLS and YYNGEE. This CDR3 contains 18 residues. Here the CDR3 DNA reads TGTGCCAGCAGCGTAGGGACTAGCGGGGGCCAGAGCACAGATACGCAGTATTTT. This translates into CASSVGTSGGQSTDTQYF.

The chain couples TRBV13 to TRBJ1-4, with D maybe TRBD1 (5 bases). From germline, CDR1 is PRHDT and CDR2 FYEKMQ (reference sequence). V gave up 6 bases and J gave up 4 bases, with 18 bases separating them. CDR3 size: 16 residues. For the CDR3, the DNA is TGTGCCAGCAGTCAAGGGGAGGGAAGTTTTAATGAAAAACTGTTTTTT. Protein: CASSQGEGSFNEKLFF.

The chain recombines TRBV7-9 with TRBJ2-7; possibly TRBD2 for D (7 bases). CDR1 SEHNR and CDR2 FQNEAQ come from the germline V gene (reference sequence). The germline V and J ends were trimmed by 2 bases and 7 bases, with 18 bases remaining between them. The CDR3 is 15 amino acids. CDR3 region: CASSLRAGERGEQYF. The CDR3 DNA sequence: TGTGCCAGCAGCTTAAGGGCGGGAGAAAGGGGGGAGCAGTACTTC.

V and J are TRBV7-6 and TRBJ2-7; maybe TRBD2 (5 bases). This CDR3 spans 15 amino acids. Germline assignment: CDR1 SGHVS and CDR2 FNYEAQ. Deletions cut 1 base from V and 3 bases from J, with 13 bases between. CDR3 sequence: CASSLVSGPIYEQYF. The CDR3 DNA reads TGTGCCAGCAGCTTAGTAAGCGGACCCATCTACGAGCAGTACTTC.

The chain joins TRBV10-3 to TRBJ2-1, with unresolved D. The CDR3 runs to 14 residues. V dropped 3 bases and J dropped 2 bases, with 8 bases sitting between them. Germline V gene data show CDR1 as ENHRY and CDR2 as SYGVKD. CDR3 bases: TGTGCCATCAGTGATCGAGGAACCTACAATGAGCAGTTCTTC. Protein sequence: CAISDRGTYNEQFF.

This clone was recorded only once. The chain combines TRBV5-4 with TRBJ1-6; 7 bases align to TRBD1. This CDR3 is built from 16 residues. The J segment lost 8 bases and the V segment lost 0 bases, leaving 8 bases of the junction unmatched. Germline CDR1 is SGHNT and CDR2 is YYREEE (reference sequence). CDR3 sequence reads: CASSLAGQEGDSPLHF. In nucleotides, the CDR3 is TGTGCCAGCAGCTTGGCCGGACAGGAGGGAGATTCACCCCTCCACTTT.

J is TRBJ2-1 and V is TRBV18; the match to TRBD2 covers 9 bases. The CDR3 loop spans 16 amino acids. CDR1 and CDR2 (germline): KGHSH, LQKENI. J lost 9 bases, V lost 1 base, and 10 bases had no gene match. The CDR3 protein is CASSPQAGGRFGEQFF. In nucleotides, the CDR3 is TGTGCCAGCTCACCACAAGCGGGGGGCAGGTTCGGTGAGCAGTTCTTC.

V gene TRBV5-6 combines with J gene TRBJ2-1; TRBD2 agrees at 9 bases. This CDR3 is built from 15 residues. V lost 4 bases to trimming and J lost 3 bases; unmatched junction nucleotides: 5. The germline V gene encodes CDR1 SGHDT and CDR2 YYEEEE. The chain's CDR3 is CASSRLTSGYNEQFF. As DNA, the CDR3 is TGTGCCAGCAGCCGCCTGACTAGCGGCTACAATGAGCAGTTCTTC.

About this clone itself: This same CDR3 is encoded by further DNA sequences in the sample. The CDR3: CASSPGLAGSSYEQYF. CDR3 DNA: TGTGCCAGCAGCCCGGGACTAGCGGGCAGCTCCTACGAGCAGTACTTC. This chain connects TRBV5-4 to TRBJ2-7; the match to TRBD2 covers 12 bases. After removal of 4 bases from V and 0 bases from J, the junction contained 5 bases not matched to a gene. Germline V gene data show CDR1 as SGHNT and CDR2 as YYREEE (reference sequence). The CDR3 length is 16 residues.

In its sample, this clone was seen a few times. This chain uses TRBV4-3 with TRBJ2-1, with a possible D match to TRBD2 (6 bases). Germline V gene lookup returns CDR1 LGHNA and CDR2 YSLEER. CDR3 length: 17 amino acids. The ends were cut back, 2 bases at V and 2 bases at J, with 16 bases in the middle. The CDR3 nucleotides read TGCGCCAGCAGCCAAACGCTAGGACTATCCGCCTACAATGAGCAGTTCTTC. Protein: CASSQTLGLSAYNEQFF.

The chain combines TRBV27 with TRBJ1-2; 9 nucleotides match TRBD1. CDR3 length: 13 residues. Losses at the gene ends were 4 bases for V and 8 bases for J; bases not matched to a gene: 5. Germline V gene data show CDR1 as MNHEY and CDR2 as SMNVEV (reference sequence). The CDR3 sequence is CASSSRTGVGYTF. DNA for the CDR3: TGTGCCAGCAGTTCGAGGACAGGGGTGGGCTACACCTTC.

This rearrangement joins TRBV28 to TRBJ2-6, with TRBD1 matching 9 bases. Per germline, CDR1 MDHEN and CDR2 SYDVKM. Trimming at V came to 5 bases and at J to 2 bases, leaving 1 base not matched to a gene. The CDR3 has 15 amino acids. CDR3 amino acids: CASSTGGAGANVLTF. CDR3 DNA: TGTGCCAGCAGTACAGGGGGCGCTGGGGCCAACGTCCTGACTTTC.

This chain uses TRBV18 with TRBJ2-5; 9 bases align to TRBD2. The length of the CDR3 is 14 residues. V was clipped by 6 bases and J by 2 bases; unmatched bases: 4. Germline CDR1 and CDR2: KGHSH and LQKENI. The CDR3 is CASSASGNQETQYF. The CDR3 coding sequence is TGTGCCAGCTCGGCTAGCGGGAATCAAGAGACCCAGTACTTC.

The chain joins TRBV9 to TRBJ1-4; D unclear. Trimming removed 2 bases from V and 8 bases from J, with 10 bases in between. Germline V lookup: CDR1 SGDLS, CDR2 YYNGEE. The CDR3 has 13 amino acids. The CDR3 here is CASSVGGYEKLFF. CDR3 bases: TGTGCCAGCAGCGTCGGAGGGTACGAAAAACTGTTTTTT.

V usage is TRBV5-4 and J usage is TRBJ2-3; TRBD2 might be the D (5 bases). Trimming took off 4 bases at V and 2 bases at J, with 8 bases between the two ends. Per germline, CDR1 SGHNT and CDR2 YYREEE (reference sequence). This CDR3 comprises 13 residues. The DNA of the CDR3 is TGTGCCAGCAGCCCCGGGGTCACAGATACGCAGTATTTT. This sequence encodes CASSPGVTDTQYF.

This chain joins TRBV9 and TRBJ1-2; 10 bases line up with TRBD1. Trimming cost V 2 bases and J 11 bases; bases outside gene matches: 6. This CDR3 comprises 13 residues. The germline gives CDR1 SGDLS, CDR2 YYNGEE. CDR3 coding DNA: TGTGCCAGCAGCGTCGGGACAGGGGAGTGGTACACCTTC. Translating it yields CASSVGTGEWYTF.

The chain joins TRBV7-3 to TRBJ1-5; 10 bases are a match to TRBD1. Trimming cost V 2 bases and J 1 base; bases outside gene matches: 8. The CDR3 is 18 residues long. CDR1 and CDR2 (germline): SGHTA, FQGTGA. The CDR3 bases are TGTGCCAGCAGCTTACTAGGGGACAGGGGTAGGAGCAATCAGCCCCAGCATTTT. Translated, it gives CASSLLGDRGRSNQPQHF. The variable domain in full, with the rest retrieved from reference TRBV7-3 and TRBJ1-5, is GAGVSQTPSNKVTEKGKYVELRCDPISGHTALYWYRQSLGQGPEFLIYFQGTGAADDSGLPNDRFFAVRPEGSVSTLKIQRTERGDSAVYLCASSLLGDRGRSNQPQHFGDGTRLSIL.

V gene TRBV29-1 combines with J gene TRBJ1-2; D call uncertain. Germline V gene lookup returns CDR1 SQVTM and CDR2 ANQGSEA. The ends were cut back, 6 bases at V and 2 bases at J, with 16 bases in the middle. This CDR3 has 14 residues. This CDR3 is CSVPFDQSNYGYTF. The CDR3, as DNA: TGCAGCGTCCCCTTTGATCAGTCAAACTATGGCTACACCTTC.

V gene TRBV6-5 combines with J gene TRBJ2-7, with 8 bases matching TRBD1. The V segment lost 5 bases and the J segment 3 bases; nucleotides outside the gene matches: 3. This CDR3 is 13 amino acids long. Germline CDR1 reads MNHEY; CDR2 reads SVGAGI. CDR3 bases: TGTGCCAGCAGTATAGACAGGGGCTACGAGCAGTACTTC. This translates into CASSIDRGYEQYF.

This sequence joins TRBV7-3 and TRBJ2-2; TRBD2 aligns across 12 bases. This CDR3 spans 16 amino acids. Trimming cost V 1 base and J 5 bases; bases outside gene matches: 2. Germline loops: CDR1 SGHTA, CDR2 FQGTGA. The CDR3 DNA reads TGTGCCAGCAGCTTAAACGGACTAGCGGGAACCGGGGAGCTGTTTTTT. Its translation is CASSLNGLAGTGELFF.

V and J are TRBV7-2 and TRBJ2-7; weak D call: TRBD2 (6 bases). The CDR3 runs 17 residues. V lost 4 bases and J 2 bases, leaving 21 bases between the germline ends. CDR1 SGHTA and CDR2 FQGNSA come from the germline V gene. The CDR3 nucleotides read TGTGCCAGCAGCTCAGCCTTACTAGCTGAGCCTCCCTACGAGCAGTACTTC. Residues: CASSSALLAEPPYEQYF.

This chain joins TRBV28 and TRBJ2-7; 10 bases line up with TRBD1. Germline assignment: CDR1 MDHEN and CDR2 SYDVKM. V lost 9 bases to trimming and J lost 6 bases; unmatched junction nucleotides: 11. The CDR3 runs to 14 residues. CDR3 coding DNA: TGTGCCAGTTGTTTGGGACAGGGGCTTCGCGAGCAGTACTTC. Amino acids: CASCLGQGLREQYF.